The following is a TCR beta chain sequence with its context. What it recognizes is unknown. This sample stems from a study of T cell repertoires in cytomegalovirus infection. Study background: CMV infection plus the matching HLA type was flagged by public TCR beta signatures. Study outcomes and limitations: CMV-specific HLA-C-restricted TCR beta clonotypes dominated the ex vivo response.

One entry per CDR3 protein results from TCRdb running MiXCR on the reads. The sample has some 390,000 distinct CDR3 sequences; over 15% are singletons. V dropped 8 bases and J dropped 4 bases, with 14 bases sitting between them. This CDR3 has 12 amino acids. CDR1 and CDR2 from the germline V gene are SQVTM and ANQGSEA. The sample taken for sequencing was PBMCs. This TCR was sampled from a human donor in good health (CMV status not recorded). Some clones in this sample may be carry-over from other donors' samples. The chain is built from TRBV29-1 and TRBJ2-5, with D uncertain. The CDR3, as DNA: TGCAGCCGGTTTAGGTTAGGAGAGACCCAGTACTTC. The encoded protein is CSRFRLGETQYF. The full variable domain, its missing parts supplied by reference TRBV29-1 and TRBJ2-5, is SAVISQKPSRDICQRGTSLTIQCQVDSQVTMMFWYRQQPGQSLTLIATANQGSEATYESGFVIDKFPISRPNLTFSTLTVSNMSPEDSSIYLCSRFRLGETQYFGPGTRLLVL.